Below, 28 T cell receptor beta chains from the same sample are listed, as sequenced in a study of naive and memory T cell subsets. TCR cDNA received a 3' ligated oligonucleotide that carried a UMI. Amplification of ligated cDNA took four PCR rounds with SP2 and nested alpha and beta constant primers. TCRdb re-called the 5' RACE reads through MiXCR, storing one row per CDR3 protein. The sample has more than 50,000 distinct CDR3 sequences, approximately 6.6% seen once; the top ten hold roughly 9.7%. The receptor set was obtained from a male donor in good health.

This clonotype has more than one count but fewer than ten. The chain has TRBV29-1 and TRBJ2-2, with D perhaps TRBD1 (5 bases). This CDR3 has 14 amino acids. V was shortened by 7 bases and J by 7 bases, with 19 bases between the two germline ends. The germline V gene encodes CDR1 SQVTM and CDR2 ANQGSEA. CDR3 loop: CSAQGVRVGGELFF. DNA of the CDR3: TGCAGCGCCCAAGGGGTCCGCGTAGGCGGGGAGCTGTTTTTT.

This clonotype was picked up many times. This chain's CDR3 is CASAVGSGGGTDTQYF. DNA of the CDR3: TGTGCCTCAGCAGTGGGAAGCGGGGGGGGGACAGATACGCAGTATTTT. The rearrangement links TRBV2 to TRBJ2-3; the match to TRBD2 covers 10 bases. Germline V lookup: CDR1 SNHLY, CDR2 FYNNEI. Trimming took 11 bases from V and 3 from J; bases not matched to a gene: 14. The CDR3 covers 16 residues.

This chain uses TRBV5-1 with TRBJ2-1, with 10 nucleotides matching TRBD2. V gave up 7 bases and J gave up 5 bases; unmatched junction bases: 9. The CDR3 is 15 amino acids. Germline lookup yields CDR1 SGHRS and CDR2 YFSETQ. As DNA, the CDR3 is TGCGCCAGCTACCAAGTAGCGGGAGGTCACAATGAGCAGTTCTTC. As protein: CASYQVAGGHNEQFF.

The chain is built from TRBV10-3 and TRBJ2-7; 7 bases are a match to TRBD2. The CDR3 totals 12 residues. J gave up 7 bases and V 4 bases, and 4 bases lay outside the gene matches. Germline values: CDR1 ENHRY, CDR2 SYGVKD. The CDR3 nucleotides are TGTGCCATCAGTGGCGATAGCGGGGAGCAGTACTTC. Amino acid sequence: CAISGDSGEQYF.

This clonotype was observed a few times. The chain has TRBV5-4 and TRBJ2-3; D may be TRBD2 (7 bases). There are 17 residues in the CDR3. Germline V gives CDR1 SGHNT, CDR2 YYREEE (reference sequence). V lost 3 bases to trimming and J lost 4 bases, with 21 bases between them. The DNA for the CDR3 is TGTGCCAGCAGCTCCCGAATGGGGGGGGCTTCCCCAGATACGCAGTATTTT. Protein sequence: CASSSRMGGASPDTQYF.

This clonotype showed up many times. J is TRBJ2-7 and V is TRBV20-1; D uncertain. Trimming left V 3 bases short and J 3 bases short, with 12 bases between. Germline V lookup: CDR1 DFQATT, CDR2 SNEGSKA (reference sequence). The CDR3 is 13 amino acids. CDR3 sequence (DNA): TGCAGTGCTAGGGGCTTAAGAGGCTACGAGCAGTACTTC. The encoded protein is CSARGLRGYEQYF.

The CDR3, as DNA: TGCGCCAGCAGCCAAGGAGACAGGGGATTCGCCTACGAGCAGTACTTC. Its protein product is CASSQGDRGFAYEQYF. V is TRBV4-1 and J is TRBJ2-7; 8 bases match TRBD1. The CDR3 loop spans 16 amino acids. The J segment lost 2 bases and the V segment lost 1 base, leaving 7 bases of the junction unmatched. Germline lookup yields CDR1 MGHRA and CDR2 YSYEKL.

This clonotype was detected only a few times. The chain joins TRBV12-3 or TRBV12-4 to TRBJ2-3; possibly TRBD1 or TRBD2 for D (5 bases each). The V gene lost 3 bases and the J gene lost 6 bases, with 13 bases spanning the gap. This CDR3 has 14 amino acids. DNA for the CDR3: TGTGCCAGCAGTTTTACGGGGACGGGGGATACGCAGTATTTT. It yields the protein CASSFTGTGDTQYF.

CDR3 in amino acids: CASSSWDRGYEQYF. In DNA form, the CDR3 reads TGTGCCAGCAGCTCTTGGGACAGGGGCTACGAGCAGTACTTC. This rearrangement joins TRBV13 to TRBJ2-7; 10 bases match TRBD1. This CDR3 spans 14 amino acids. The V and J ends lost 4 bases and 3 bases, in that order; junction bases with no gene match: 3. Germline V CDR1 and CDR2: PRHDT, FYEKMQ (reference sequence).

This clonotype was seen repeatedly, ten times or more. V is TRBV7-9 and J is TRBJ2-1; TRBD1 aligns across 9 bases. CDR1 SEHNR and CDR2 FQNEAQ come from the germline V gene (reference sequence). V dropped 2 bases and J dropped 5; count of bases not matched to a gene: 4. CDR3 length: 15 amino acids. The CDR3 spells CASSLRGQGNNEQFF. The CDR3 region has the DNA TGTGCCAGCAGCTTACGTGGACAGGGGAACAATGAGCAGTTCTTC.

This sequence joins TRBV20-1 and TRBJ2-7; 8 positions match TRBD1. This CDR3 contains 16 residues. Trimming cost V 0 bases and J 7 bases; bases outside gene matches: 14. Germline V gene lookup returns CDR1 DFQATT and CDR2 SNEGSKA (reference sequence). The CDR3 coding sequence is TGCAGTGCTAGAGATCCCCCGACAGGGGCCCCTCTAGAGCAGTACTTC. The encoded protein is CSARDPPTGAPLEQYF.

In its sample, this clonotype was seen a few times. The chain employs TRBV29-1 and TRBJ2-2; no definite D call. Per germline, CDR1 SQVTM and CDR2 ANQGSEA. The CDR3 has 9 amino acids. V dropped 8 bases and J dropped 5 bases, with 3 bases sitting between them. The DNA of the CDR3 is TGCAGCCAAACCGGGGAGCTGTTTTTT. The encoded protein is CSQTGELFF.

This clonotype was recorded many times. This chain links TRBV6-6 with TRBJ2-1; D gene uncertain. The V end lost 6 bases, the J end lost 9 bases, and 9 bases lay between the germline ends. Germline assignment: CDR1 MNHNY and CDR2 SVGAGI (reference sequence). CDR3 length equals 11 residues. This CDR3 reads CASRNLGEQFF. CDR3 coding DNA: TGTGCCAGCAGGAACCTGGGTGAGCAGTTCTTC.

There are a few counts of this clonotype. CDR3 coding DNA: TGTGCCAGCAACAATGAACATCAGCCCCAGCATTTT. Its translation: CASNNEHQPQHF. This chain links TRBV4-2 with TRBJ1-5; D not resolved. The CDR3 runs 12 residues. Germline V gene data show CDR1 as LGHNA and CDR2 as YNFKEQ. V lost 7 bases, J lost 5 bases, and 9 bases lay in between.

This clonotype appeared a single time. A much larger clone is a single base away; this may be a read error. The rearrangement joins TRBV6-5 to TRBJ2-2; no clear D gene. This CDR3 is 16 amino acids long. From germline, CDR1 is MNHEY and CDR2 SVGAGI. The CDR3 sequence: CTSSLRWFTTIGELFF. The CDR3, as DNA: TGTACCAGCAGTCTCCGGTGGTTCACTACGATCGGGGAGCTGTTTTTT.

The chain recombines TRBV29-1 with TRBJ2-5; 12 bases fit TRBD2. There are 15 residues in the CDR3. CDR1 and CDR2 from the germline V gene are SQVTM and ANQGSEA. Trimming removed 2 bases from V and 2 bases from J; junction bases left unmatched: 3. The chain's CDR3 is CSVETSGGTQETQYF. The CDR3 DNA reads TGCAGCGTTGAAACTAGCGGGGGGACTCAAGAGACCCAGTACTTC.

This clonotype was seen a few times. The chain carries TRBV19 and TRBJ2-3; D gene unclear. CDR1 and CDR2 (germline): LNHDA, SQIVND (reference sequence). V dropped 2 bases and J dropped 0 bases, with 9 bases sitting between them. This CDR3 comprises 15 residues. The CDR3 here is CASSISGFSTDTQYF. The CDR3 DNA follows: TGTGCCAGTAGTATATCCGGATTTAGCACAGATACGCAGTATTTT.

The table lists this clonotype with many counts. V and J are TRBV10-2 and TRBJ1-1, with unresolved D. Trimming pared 2 bases from V and 1 base from J, leaving 2 bases between. The CDR3 is made up of 12 amino acids. From germline, CDR1 is WSHSY and CDR2 SAAADI. As DNA, the CDR3 is TGCGCCAGCAGTGAGGGGAACACTGAAGCTTTCTTT. Its translation is CASSEGNTEAFF.

This clonotype was detected many times. The V call is TRBV10-3, the J call TRBJ1-1; TRBD1 might be the D (5 bases). Germline values: CDR1 ENHRY, CDR2 SYGVKD. The CDR3 covers 13 residues. Between the trimmed V and J ends, which lost 7 bases and 9 bases, there was a span of 18 bases. The CDR3 loop reads CAITGVVRGQAFF. In nucleotides, the CDR3 is TGTGCCATCACGGGAGTGGTTCGGGGCCAAGCTTTCTTT.

This clonotype was counted between two and nine times. This sequence joins TRBV12-3 or TRBV12-4 and TRBJ2-2, with 11 nucleotides matching TRBD1. This CDR3 has 15 residues. V lost 5 bases, J lost 7 bases, and 6 bases stayed unmatched. The chain's CDR3 is CASSEDRGRFGELFF. The DNA for the CDR3 is TGTGCCAGCAGTGAGGACAGGGGGCGTTTCGGGGAGCTGTTTTTT.

Many counts were recorded for this clonotype. The chain links TRBV2 to TRBJ1-1, with D tentatively TRBD1 (6 bases). Germline V gene lookup returns CDR1 SNHLY and CDR2 FYNNEI. The CDR3 consists of 14 residues. The ends were cut back, 6 bases at V and 9 bases at J, with 20 bases in the middle. Written as DNA, the CDR3 is TGTGCCAGCAGAAGGACAGAGGGAGGCGAGCAAGCTTTCTTT. It translates to CASRRTEGGEQAFF.

This clonotype was counted at least ten times. This chain uses TRBV30 with TRBJ1-5, with D unresolved. V was shortened by 0 bases and J by 1 base, with 10 bases between the two germline ends. Germline assignment: CDR1 GTSNPN and CDR2 SVGIG (reference sequence). The CDR3 totals 15 residues. CDR3 bases: TGTGCCTGGAGTGTGGGAGGGATCAGCAATCAGCCCCAGCATTTT. Amino acids: CAWSVGGISNQPQHF.

This clonotype was seen a few times. Here the CDR3 DNA reads TGTGCCGGCGGGACTAGCGGACACCAAGAGACCCAGTACTTC. As protein: CAGGTSGHQETQYF. This rearrangement joins TRBV2 to TRBJ2-5; 11 bases are a match to TRBD2. V gave up 11 bases and J gave up 0 bases; unmatched junction bases: 5. Germline V gene sequence: CDR1 SNHLY, CDR2 FYNNEI. The CDR3 totals 14 residues. Using reference TRBV2 and TRBJ2-5 for the parts outside the CDR3, the full variable domain is EPEVTQTPSHQVTQMGQEVILRCVPISNHLYFYWYRQILGQKVEFLVSFYNNEISEKSEIFDDQFSVERPDGSNFTLKIRSTKLEDSAMYFCAGGTSGHQETQYFGPGTRLLVL.

The V gene is TRBV19, the J gene TRBJ1-5; TRBD1 matches at 11 bases. Unmatched junction bases numbered 1, after V lost 6 bases and J lost 6 bases. The germline V gene has CDR1 LNHDA and CDR2 SQIVND (reference sequence). CDR3 size: 13 residues. Written as DNA, the CDR3 is TGTGCCAGTAGGGGACAGGGGGTTCAGCCCCAGCATTTT. It specifies CASRGQGVQPQHF.

This clonotype was found a few times. The chain is built from TRBV19 and TRBJ2-2; no firm D call. The CDR3 loop spans 14 amino acids. Germline V lookup: CDR1 LNHDA, CDR2 SQIVND (reference sequence). Trimming pared 1 base from V and 4 bases from J, leaving 7 bases between. The CDR3 region has the DNA TGTGCCAGTAGTATAGCTAGTGCCACCGGGGAGCTGTTTTTT. Residues: CASSIASATGELFF.

This clonotype was detected a few times. This chain uses TRBV5-5 with TRBJ2-1, with TRBD2 matching 9 bases. The CDR3 runs to 13 residues. From germline, CDR1 is SGHKS and CDR2 YYEKEE (reference sequence). V shed 4 bases and J 9 bases; nucleotides not matched to a gene: 5. The CDR3 region is CASSPGTSPEQFF. DNA for the CDR3: TGTGCCAGCAGCCCCGGGACTAGCCCTGAGCAGTTCTTC.

At least ten counts were recorded for this clonotype. V and J are TRBV29-1 and TRBJ2-1; TRBD2 matches 13 bases. Germline-derived CDR1 and CDR2 are SQVTM and ANQGSEA. V trimming: 6 bases; J trimming: 14 bases; junction bases outside the gene matches: 10. The CDR3 extends over 13 amino acids. The CDR3 DNA is TGCAGCGTCCCCCGGACTAGCGGGAGTCTTGAGTTCTTC. This sequence encodes CSVPRTSGSLEFF.

DNA for the CDR3: TGTGCCAGTAGTGCGGGGGGGGCTAGGACTGAAGCTTTCTTT. Residues: CASSAGGARTEAFF. The chain couples TRBV19 to TRBJ1-1; weak D call: TRBD1 (6 bases). V lost 5 bases, J lost 5 bases, and 15 bases lay in between. CDR1 and CDR2 (germline): LNHDA, SQIVND (reference sequence). The CDR3 loop spans 14 amino acids.